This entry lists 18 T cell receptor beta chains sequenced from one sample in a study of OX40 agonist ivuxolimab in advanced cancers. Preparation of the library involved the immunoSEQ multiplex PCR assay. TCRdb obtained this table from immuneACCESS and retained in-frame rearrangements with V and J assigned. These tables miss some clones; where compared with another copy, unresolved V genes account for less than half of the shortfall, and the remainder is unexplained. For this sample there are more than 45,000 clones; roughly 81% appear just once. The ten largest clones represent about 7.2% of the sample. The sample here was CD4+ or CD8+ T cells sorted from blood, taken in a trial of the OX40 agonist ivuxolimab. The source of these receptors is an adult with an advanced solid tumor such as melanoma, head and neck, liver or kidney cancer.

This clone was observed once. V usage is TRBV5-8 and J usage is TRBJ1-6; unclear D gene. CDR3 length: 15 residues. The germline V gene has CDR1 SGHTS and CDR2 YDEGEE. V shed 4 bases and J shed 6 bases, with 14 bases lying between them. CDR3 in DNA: TGTGCCAGCAGCCTGGAGGCGGGGATTAATTCACCCCTCCACTTT. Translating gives CASSLEAGINSPLHF. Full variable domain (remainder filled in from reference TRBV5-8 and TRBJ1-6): EAGVTQSPTHLIKTRGQQATLRCSPISGHTSVYWYQQALGLGLQFLLWYDEGEERNRGNFPPRFSGRQFPNYSSELNVNALELEDSALYLCASSLEAGINSPLHFGNGTRLTVT.

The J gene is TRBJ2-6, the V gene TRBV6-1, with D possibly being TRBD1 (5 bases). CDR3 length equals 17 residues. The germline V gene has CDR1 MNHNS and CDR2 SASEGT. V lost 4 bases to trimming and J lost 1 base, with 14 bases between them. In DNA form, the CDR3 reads TGTGCCAGCAGTGCAAGCATCCCAGGGTCTGGGGCCAACGTCCTGACTTTC. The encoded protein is CASSASIPGSGANVLTF.

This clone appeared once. CDR3 DNA sequence: TGCGCCAGCAGCTTGGGGGACTACTCCTACGAGCAGTACTTC. It is translated as CASSLGDYSYEQYF. The chain joins TRBV5-1 to TRBJ2-7, with 7 bases fitting TRBD2. The V gene's germline CDR1 is SGHRS and CDR2 YFSETQ. CDR3 size: 14 residues. Trimming removed 0 bases from V and 0 bases from J; junction bases left unmatched: 0.

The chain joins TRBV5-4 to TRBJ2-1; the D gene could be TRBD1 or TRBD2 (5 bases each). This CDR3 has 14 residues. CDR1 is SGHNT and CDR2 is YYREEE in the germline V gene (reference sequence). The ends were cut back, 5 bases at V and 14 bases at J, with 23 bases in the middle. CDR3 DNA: TGTGCCAGCAGGCGCCGGGACCTACTTGGGTCGGAGTTCTTC. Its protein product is CASRRRDLLGSEFF.

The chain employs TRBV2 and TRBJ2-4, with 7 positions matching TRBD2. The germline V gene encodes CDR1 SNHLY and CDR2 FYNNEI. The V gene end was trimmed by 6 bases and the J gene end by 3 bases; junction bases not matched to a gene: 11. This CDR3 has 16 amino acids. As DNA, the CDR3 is TGTGCCAGCAGGGGGAACCGACTAGCAAGCAAAAACATTCAGTACTTC. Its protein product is CASRGNRLASKNIQYF.

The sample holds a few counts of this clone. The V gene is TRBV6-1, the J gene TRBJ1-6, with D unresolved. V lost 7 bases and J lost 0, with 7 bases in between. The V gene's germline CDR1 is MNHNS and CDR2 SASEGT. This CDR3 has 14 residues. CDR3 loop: CASMRISYNSPLHF. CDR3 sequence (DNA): TGTGCCAGCATGAGAATCTCCTATAATTCACCCCTCCACTTT.

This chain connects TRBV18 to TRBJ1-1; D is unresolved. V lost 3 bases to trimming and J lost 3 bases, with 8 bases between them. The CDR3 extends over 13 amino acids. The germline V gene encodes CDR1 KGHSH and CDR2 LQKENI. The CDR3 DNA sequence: TGTGCCAGCTCACCGGACCTCGACACTGAAGCTTTCTTT. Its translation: CASSPDLDTEAFF.

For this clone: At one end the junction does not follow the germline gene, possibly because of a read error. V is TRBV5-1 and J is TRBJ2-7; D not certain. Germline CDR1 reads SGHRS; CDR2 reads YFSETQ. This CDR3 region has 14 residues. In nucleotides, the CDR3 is TGCGCCAGCAGCTTGCTTAGGGATTCCTCCGAGCAGTACTTC. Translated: CASSLLRDSSEQYF. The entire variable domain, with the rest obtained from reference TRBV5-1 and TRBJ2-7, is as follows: KAGVTQTPRYLIKTRGQQVTLSCSPISGHRSVSWYQQTPGQGLQFLFEYFSETQRNKGNFPGRFSGRQFSNSRSEMNVSTLELGDSALYLCASSLLRDSSEQYFGPGTRLTVT.

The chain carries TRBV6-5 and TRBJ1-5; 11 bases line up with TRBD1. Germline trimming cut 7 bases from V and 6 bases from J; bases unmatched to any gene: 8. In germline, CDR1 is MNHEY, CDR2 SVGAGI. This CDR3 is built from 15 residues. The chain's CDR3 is CASNQGQGASQPQHF. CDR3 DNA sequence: TGTGCCAGCAATCAAGGACAGGGGGCAAGTCAGCCCCAGCATTTT.

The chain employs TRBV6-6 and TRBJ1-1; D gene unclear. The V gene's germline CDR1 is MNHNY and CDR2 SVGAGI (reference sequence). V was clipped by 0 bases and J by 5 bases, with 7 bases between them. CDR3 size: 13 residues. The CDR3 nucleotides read TGTGCCAGCAGTTACTCTTTTGGAACTGAAGCTTTCTTT. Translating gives CASSYSFGTEAFF.

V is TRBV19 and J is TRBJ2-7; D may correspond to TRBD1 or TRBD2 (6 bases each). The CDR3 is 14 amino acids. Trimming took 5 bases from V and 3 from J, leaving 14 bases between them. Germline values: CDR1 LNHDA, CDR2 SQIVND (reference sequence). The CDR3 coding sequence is TGTGCCAGTAGTTATCCCCGGGGGCACTACGAGCAGTACTTC. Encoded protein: CASSYPRGHYEQYF.

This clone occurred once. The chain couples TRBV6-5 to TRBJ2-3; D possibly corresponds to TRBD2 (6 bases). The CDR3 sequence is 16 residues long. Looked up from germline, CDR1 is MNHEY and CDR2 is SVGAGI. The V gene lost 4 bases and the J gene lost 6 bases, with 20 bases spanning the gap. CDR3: CASSSLGLSPRDTQYF. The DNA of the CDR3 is TGTGCCAGCAGTTCCTTGGGACTGTCCCCGCGGGATACGCAGTATTTT.

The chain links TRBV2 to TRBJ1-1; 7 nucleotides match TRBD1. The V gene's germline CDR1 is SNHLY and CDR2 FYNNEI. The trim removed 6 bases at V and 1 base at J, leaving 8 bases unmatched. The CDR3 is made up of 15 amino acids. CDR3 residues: CASSSTGQRNTEAFF. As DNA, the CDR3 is TGTGCCAGCAGCTCCACGGGACAGAGGAACACTGAAGCTTTCTTT.

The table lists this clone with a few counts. CDR3 sequence: CASSQGGSSYNEQFF. CDR3 nucleotide sequence: TGCGCCAGCAGCCAAGGCGGTAGCTCCTACAATGAGCAGTTCTTC. V and J are TRBV4-3 and TRBJ2-1; D gene uncertain. The V gene's germline CDR1 is LGHNA and CDR2 YSLEER. With 1 base removed from V and 0 bases from J, the gap between germline ends came to 7 bases. This CDR3 contains 15 residues.

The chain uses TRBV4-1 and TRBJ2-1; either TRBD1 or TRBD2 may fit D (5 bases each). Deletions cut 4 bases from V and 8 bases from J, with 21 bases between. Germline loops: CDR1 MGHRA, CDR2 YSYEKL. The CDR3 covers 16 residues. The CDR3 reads CASSRAPGPPRYEQFF. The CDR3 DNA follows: TGCGCCAGCAGCCGAGCCCCGGGACCCCCGAGGTATGAGCAGTTCTTC.

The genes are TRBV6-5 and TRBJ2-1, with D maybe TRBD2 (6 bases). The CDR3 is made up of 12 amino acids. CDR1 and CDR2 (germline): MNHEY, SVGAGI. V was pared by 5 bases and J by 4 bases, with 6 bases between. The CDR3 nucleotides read TGTGCCAGCAGTAGCGGGTACAATGAGCAGTTCTTC. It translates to CASSSGYNEQFF.

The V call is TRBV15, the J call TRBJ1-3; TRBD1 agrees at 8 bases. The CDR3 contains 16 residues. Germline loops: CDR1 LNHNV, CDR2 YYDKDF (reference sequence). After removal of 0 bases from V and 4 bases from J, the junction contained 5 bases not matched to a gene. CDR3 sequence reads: CATSRELTGVGNTIYF. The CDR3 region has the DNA TGTGCCACCAGCAGAGAATTGACAGGGGTCGGAAACACCATATATTTT. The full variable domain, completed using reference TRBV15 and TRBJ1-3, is DAMVIQNPRYQVTQFGKPVTLSCSQTLNHNVMYWYQQKSSQAPKLLFHYYDKDFNNEADTPDNFQSRRPNTSFCFLDIRSPGLGDTAMYLCATSRELTGVGNTIYFGEGSWLTVV.

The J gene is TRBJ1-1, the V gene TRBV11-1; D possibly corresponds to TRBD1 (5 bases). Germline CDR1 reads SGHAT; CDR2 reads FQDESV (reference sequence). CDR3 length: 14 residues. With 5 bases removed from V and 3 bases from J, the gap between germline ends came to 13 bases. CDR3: CASSGWDWDTEAFF. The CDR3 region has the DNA TGTGCCAGCAGCGGGTGGGACTGGGACACTGAAGCTTTCTTT.